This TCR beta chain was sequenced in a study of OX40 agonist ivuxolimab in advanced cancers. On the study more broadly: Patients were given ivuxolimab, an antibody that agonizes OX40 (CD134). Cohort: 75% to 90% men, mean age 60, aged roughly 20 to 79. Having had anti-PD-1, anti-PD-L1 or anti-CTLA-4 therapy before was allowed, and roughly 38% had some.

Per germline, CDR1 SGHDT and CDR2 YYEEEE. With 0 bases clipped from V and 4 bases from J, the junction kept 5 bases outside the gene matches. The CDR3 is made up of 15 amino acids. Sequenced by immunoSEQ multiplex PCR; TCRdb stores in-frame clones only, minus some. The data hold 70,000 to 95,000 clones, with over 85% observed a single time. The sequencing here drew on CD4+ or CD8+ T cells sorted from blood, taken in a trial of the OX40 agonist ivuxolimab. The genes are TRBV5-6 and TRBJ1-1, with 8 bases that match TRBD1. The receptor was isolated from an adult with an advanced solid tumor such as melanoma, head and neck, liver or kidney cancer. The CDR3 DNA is TGTGCCAGCAGCTTGGTTCAGGGGGCCATCACTGAAGCTTTCTTT. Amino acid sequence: CASSLVQGAITEAFF.